Following are 27 T cell receptor beta chains from one sample sequenced in a study of OX40 agonist ivuxolimab in advanced cancers. The method was immunoSEQ multiplex PCR; TCRdb's version includes in-frame clones alone and lacks a portion of them. The sample lists 17,000 or so clones; approximately 90% were seen once. Sequences were derived from CD4+ or CD8+ T cells sorted from blood, sampled in a trial of the OX40 agonist ivuxolimab. These receptors all stem from an adult with an advanced solid tumor such as melanoma, head and neck, liver or kidney cancer.

CDR3 sequence: CASSLRTGDEQYF. The DNA of the CDR3 is TGTGCCAGCAGTTTGCGGACAGGGGACGAGCAGTACTTC. The chain carries TRBV28 and TRBJ2-7, with TRBD1 matching 9 bases. Germline trimming cut 3 bases from V and 5 bases from J; bases unmatched to any gene: 2. Germline V gene sequence: CDR1 MDHEN, CDR2 SYDVKM. The CDR3 has 13 residues.

This chain uses TRBV19 with TRBJ2-5, with a weak D call TRBD2 (6 bases). Germline CDR1 and CDR2: LNHDA and SQIVND (reference sequence). The CDR3 is 15 amino acids. V dropped 4 bases and J dropped 1 base, with 13 bases sitting between them. The CDR3 bases are TGTGCCAGTAGTACACTTGGGAGGAGCCAAGAGACCCAGTACTTC. As protein: CASSTLGRSQETQYF. The full variable domain, rest sourced from reference TRBV19 and TRBJ2-5, is DGGITQSPKYLFRKEGQNVTLSCEQNLNHDAMYWYRQDPGQGLRLIYYSQIVNDFQKGDIAEGYSVSREKKESFPLTVTSAQKNPTAFYLCASSTLGRSQETQYFGPGTRLLVL.

The rearrangement links TRBV19 to TRBJ1-1; 9 bases align to TRBD1. CDR1 and CDR2 from the germline V gene are LNHDA and SQIVND (reference sequence). V trimming: 4 bases; J trimming: 3 bases; junction bases outside the gene matches: 15. The CDR3 sequence is 18 residues long. CDR3 region: CASSKPLPGQGGDTEAFF. As DNA, the CDR3 is TGTGCCAGTAGTAAACCGTTACCGGGACAGGGAGGGGACACTGAAGCTTTCTTT.

This chain uses TRBV6-1 with TRBJ2-5; 7 bases match TRBD2. CDR1 MNHNS and CDR2 SASEGT come from the germline V gene. The CDR3 has 15 amino acids. After removal of 6 bases from V and 1 base from J, the junction contained 8 bases not matched to a gene. DNA of the CDR3: TGTGCCAGCAGGGGATTACTAGCGCGCCAAGAGACCCAGTACTTC. This gives the protein CASRGLLARQETQYF.

The V and J genes are TRBV7-8 and TRBJ2-3; 7 nucleotides agree with TRBD1. Germline V CDR1 and CDR2: SGHVS, FQNEAQ. The ends lost 4 bases at V and 3 bases at J; junction bases unmatched: 13. The CDR3 is 17 residues long. CDR3 sequence (DNA): TGTGCCAGCAGCTACACCCCCCCAGGGGGTTATACAGATACGCAGTATTTT. It translates to CASSYTPPGGYTDTQYF.

This sequence joins TRBV7-9 and TRBJ2-7; no clear D. From germline, CDR1 is SEHNR and CDR2 FQNEAQ (reference sequence). The CDR3 covers 12 residues. V was cut by 5 bases and J by 2 bases, with 7 bases left in between. The DNA of the CDR3 is TGTGCCAGCAGCCCTTCGACCTACGAGCAGTACTTC. Its translation: CASSPSTYEQYF.

This rearrangement joins TRBV19 to TRBJ2-1; no definite D call. V was cut by 6 bases and J by 0 bases, with 9 bases left in between. This CDR3 has 14 amino acids. The germline gives CDR1 LNHDA, CDR2 SQIVND (reference sequence). The CDR3 protein is CASSFISSYNEQFF. CDR3 bases: TGTGCCAGTAGCTTTATCAGCTCCTACAATGAGCAGTTCTTC.

The chain recombines TRBV7-9 with TRBJ1-5, with D perhaps matching TRBD1 (5 bases). This CDR3 region has 12 residues. Germline V gene sequence: CDR1 SEHNR, CDR2 FQNEAQ (reference sequence). With 5 bases removed from V and 7 bases from J, the gap between germline ends came to 9 bases. The CDR3 protein is CASSPGGQPQHF. The CDR3 DNA is TGTGCCAGCAGCCCCGGGGGGCAGCCCCAGCATTTT.

V gene TRBV7-9 combines with J gene TRBJ1-2; D is perhaps TRBD1 (6 bases). The germline V and J ends were trimmed by 3 bases and 6 bases, with 20 bases remaining between them. CDR1 is SEHNR and CDR2 is FQNEAQ in the germline V gene (reference sequence). The CDR3 runs to 16 residues. The CDR3 here is CASSLEHKDRIDGYTF. The CDR3 bases are TGTGCCAGCAGCTTGGAACACAAAGACAGGATCGATGGCTACACCTTC.

This clone was observed a single time. The CDR3 region has the DNA TGTGCTAGTGGTTTGGAGTCGGGTCAGCCCCAGCATTTT. Its translation is CASGLESGQPQHF. The chain couples TRBV12-5 to TRBJ1-5; D remains unclear. The V and J ends lost 1 base and 6 bases respectively, with 7 bases between them. Germline V gene data show CDR1 as LGHNT and CDR2 as FRNRAP. The CDR3 has 13 residues.

The J gene is TRBJ1-6, the V gene TRBV4-2; D not certain. The V gene's germline CDR1 is LGHNA and CDR2 YNFKEQ. Trimming took 4 bases from V and 0 from J, leaving 7 bases between them. The CDR3 totals 15 residues. The CDR3, as DNA: TGTGCCAGCAGCCCGGGCAACTCCTATAATTCACCCCTCCACTTT. This sequence encodes CASSPGNSYNSPLHF.

V and J are TRBV5-6 and TRBJ2-5; 10 bases align to TRBD2. The CDR3 runs to 16 residues. Germline trimming cut 4 bases from V and 1 base from J; bases unmatched to any gene: 7. Germline CDR1 reads SGHDT; CDR2 reads YYEEEE. This CDR3 is CASSPFERGGQETQYF. In DNA form, the CDR3 reads TGTGCCAGCAGCCCCTTTGAGCGGGGGGGCCAAGAGACCCAGTACTTC.

This rearrangement joins TRBV10-2 to TRBJ1-4, with 7 nucleotides matching TRBD1. The CDR3 spans 15 residues. The germline V gene encodes CDR1 WSHSY and CDR2 SAAADI. V lost 4 bases and J lost 5; bases outside the gene matches: 7. The DNA for the CDR3 is TGCGCCAGCAGTGGGTTGGGACAGTCCAATGAAAAACTGTTTTTT. This gives the protein CASSGLGQSNEKLFF.

The chain recombines TRBV27 with TRBJ2-1; possibly TRBD2 for D (7 bases). The germline V gene has CDR1 MNHEY and CDR2 SMNVEV (reference sequence). Trimming shortened V by 6 bases and J by 5 bases, and 20 bases separated the two germline ends. The length of the CDR3 is 16 residues. The CDR3 is CASRGWLGGGHNEQFF. CDR3 DNA sequence: TGTGCCAGCAGGGGATGGTTAGGGGGGGGCCACAATGAGCAGTTCTTC.

The rearrangement links TRBV10-1 to TRBJ2-7, with D maybe TRBD1 (6 bases). The germline V gene has CDR1 WNHNN and CDR2 SYGVQD (reference sequence). Trimming cost V 3 bases and J 3 bases, with 15 bases left between them. This CDR3 region has 15 residues. CDR3 nucleotides: TGCGCCAGCAGTGACCAAGGACAGTCCGTCTACGAGCAGTACTTC. Its protein is CASSDQGQSVYEQYF.

V gene TRBV6-1 combines with J gene TRBJ1-1; weak D call: TRBD1 (6 bases). Germline CDR1 reads MNHNS; CDR2 reads SASEGT. CDR3 length equals 16 residues. The ends were cut back, 3 bases at V and 6 bases at J, with 20 bases in the middle. CDR3 DNA: TGTGCCAGCAGTGACCTAGGCGGGGGCTGGCGCGCTGAAGCTTTCTTT. Translating it yields CASSDLGGGWRAEAFF.

This clone was observed once. The CDR3: CSVEARGYYGYTF. CDR3 DNA sequence: TGCAGCGTTGAAGCCCGGGGTTACTATGGCTACACCTTC. This chain joins TRBV29-1 and TRBJ1-2; unclear D gene. The CDR3 is made up of 13 amino acids. V shed 1 base and J shed 3 bases, with 9 bases lying between them. The germline V gene has CDR1 SQVTM and CDR2 ANQGSEA. Full variable domain (missing parts from reference TRBV29-1 and TRBJ1-2): SAVISQKPSRDICQRGTSLTIQCQVDSQVTMMFWYRQQPGQSLTLIATANQGSEATYESGFVIDKFPISRPNLTFSTLTVSNMSPEDSSIYLCSVEARGYYGYTFGSGTRLTVV.

To note about this clone: Other DNA sequences in this specimen translate into the identical CDR3. The rearrangement links TRBV9 to TRBJ2-7; 10 bases are shared with TRBD1. Trimming cost V 2 bases and J 5 bases; bases outside gene matches: 1. CDR1 is SGDLS, CDR2 YYNGEE, per germline. This CDR3 spans 13 amino acids. CDR3 sequence reads: CASSVGTGDEQYF. The DNA of the CDR3 is TGTGCCAGCAGCGTCGGGACAGGGGACGAGCAGTACTTC.

The gene calls are TRBV6-6 and TRBJ1-4; maybe TRBD1 (5 bases). The length of the CDR3 is 15 residues. The germline CDR1 and CDR2 sequences are MNHNY and SVGAGI (reference sequence). The V end was cut by 5 bases, the J end by 6 bases, with 16 bases between. DNA for the CDR3: TGTGCCAGCAGTCGATGGGGGGGTGGCGATGAAAAACTGTTTTTT. Protein sequence: CASSRWGGGDEKLFF.

The chain carries TRBV4-1 and TRBJ2-7; a weak D match, TRBD2 (6 bases). CDR3 length: 17 amino acids. CDR1 is MGHRA, CDR2 YSYEKL, per germline. V was shortened by 5 bases and J by 7 bases, with 27 bases between the two germline ends. Written as DNA, the CDR3 is TGCGCCAGCAGCTCTACTGGGACTGCCGCAGGTTCAGAAGAGCAGTACTTC. Amino acids: CASSSTGTAAGSEEQYF.

This rearrangement joins TRBV14 to TRBJ1-1, with unresolved D. The CDR3 has 14 amino acids. Per the germline V gene, CDR1 is SGHDN and CDR2 is FVKESK. With 2 bases removed from V and 0 bases from J, the gap between germline ends came to 7 bases. CDR3 amino acids: CASSQRMMNTEAFF. The CDR3 DNA is TGTGCCAGCAGCCAACGGATGATGAACACTGAAGCTTTCTTT.

As for this clone: Its ends do not fully match the called genes, so a read error is possible. The CDR3 nucleotides are TGTGCCAGTAGTATGAAGGCGTCCGCCCCTGATGCTTTCTTT. It yields the protein CASSMKASAPDAFF. The V and J genes are TRBV19 and TRBJ1-1; D remains ambiguous. Germline CDR1 LNHDA, CDR2 SQIVND (reference sequence). The CDR3 runs to 14 residues.

This chain uses TRBV20-1 with TRBJ1-1; tentatively, D is TRBD1 (5 bases). Trimming shortened V by 5 bases and J by 1 base, and 5 bases separated the two germline ends. This CDR3 spans 11 amino acids. Germline V lookup: CDR1 DFQATT, CDR2 SNEGSKA (reference sequence). CDR3 residues: CSAGGNTEAFF. CDR3 sequence (DNA): TGCAGTGCTGGGGGGAACACTGAAGCTTTCTTT.

The V gene is TRBV5-6, the J gene TRBJ2-1; TRBD2 matches at 10 bases. The CDR3 runs to 15 residues. Losses at the gene ends were 3 bases for V and 6 bases for J; bases not matched to a gene: 6. The germline CDR1 and CDR2 sequences are SGHDT and YYEEEE. CDR3 sequence (DNA): TGTGCCAGCAGCTCTGAGCGGGGGGGGGTCAATGAGCAGTTCTTC. Its protein product is CASSSERGGVNEQFF.

The V gene is TRBV4-1, the J gene TRBJ2-4; 8 bases line up with TRBD1. Trimming took 1 base from V and 1 from J; bases not matched to a gene: 3. The CDR3 consists of 16 residues. CDR1 is MGHRA and CDR2 is YSYEKL in the germline V gene. DNA for the CDR3: TGCGCCAGCAGCCAAGGGACAGGGTGGGCCAAAAACATTCAGTACTTC. It yields the protein CASSQGTGWAKNIQYF.

The chain couples TRBV7-8 to TRBJ2-7; 11 nucleotides match TRBD2. CDR1 SGHVS and CDR2 FQNEAQ come from the germline V gene. This CDR3 is 15 amino acids long. Trimming cost V 1 base and J 4 bases; bases outside gene matches: 3. This chain's CDR3 is CASSLGASGRYEQYF. In nucleotides, the CDR3 is TGTGCCAGCAGCTTAGGAGCTAGCGGGAGGTACGAGCAGTACTTC.

CDR3 coding DNA: TGTGCCAGCAGTGCCCCAGACGGTGAAGCTTTCTTT. Translated: CASSAPDGEAFF. The chain carries TRBV6-4 and TRBJ1-1; no reliable D call. Looked up from germline, CDR1 is MRHNA and CDR2 is SNTAGT. The CDR3 length is 12 residues. Trimming left V 4 bases short and J 7 bases short, with 10 bases between.